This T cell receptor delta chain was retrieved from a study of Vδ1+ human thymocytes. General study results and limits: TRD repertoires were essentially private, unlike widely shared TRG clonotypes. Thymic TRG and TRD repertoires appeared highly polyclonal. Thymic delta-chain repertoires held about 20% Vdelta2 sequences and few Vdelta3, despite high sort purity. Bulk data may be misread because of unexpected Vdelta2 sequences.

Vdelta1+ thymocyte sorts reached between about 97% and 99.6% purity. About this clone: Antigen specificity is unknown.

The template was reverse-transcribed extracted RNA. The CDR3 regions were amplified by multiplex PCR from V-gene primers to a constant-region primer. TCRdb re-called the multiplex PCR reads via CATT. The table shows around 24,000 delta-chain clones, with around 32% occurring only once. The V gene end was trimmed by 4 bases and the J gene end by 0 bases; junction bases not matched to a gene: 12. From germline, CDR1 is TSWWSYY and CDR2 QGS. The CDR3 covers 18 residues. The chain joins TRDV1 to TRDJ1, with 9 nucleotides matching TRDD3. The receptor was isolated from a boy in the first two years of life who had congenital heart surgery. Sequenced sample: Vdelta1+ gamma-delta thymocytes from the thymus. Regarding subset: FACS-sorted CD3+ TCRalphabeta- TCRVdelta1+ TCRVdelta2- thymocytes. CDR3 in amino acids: CALGGELPGGSYTDKLIF. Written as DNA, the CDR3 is TGTGCTCTTGGGGGAGAGCTTCCTGGGGGATCCTACACCGATAAACTCATCTTT.